The source of this T cell receptor beta chain is a study of blood T cell repertoires in COVID-19. The wider study: From T cells, B-cell-depleted T cells, or PBMCs came the material, which was cDNA or gDNA.

Authors' processing steps: Amplification of reference gene primers was used by the study to estimate nucleated cell counts. The data were produced by immunoSEQ multiplex PCR, yet TCRdb's version contains in-frame clones alone and is incomplete. The V and J calls and clone size were taken over from that table, and D and trimming were inferred from the DNA. The sample holds about 160,000 clones, under 80% seen once. V was clipped by 4 bases and J by 6 bases, with 7 bases between them. Germline V CDR1 and CDR2: SGDLS, YYNGEE. This CDR3 is 11 amino acids long. The clonotype comes from a man aged 65-85 years with acute or convalescent COVID-19. Specimen: peripheral blood. The chain is built from TRBV9 and TRBJ1-2, with D possibly being TRBD1 (6 bases). In nucleotides, the CDR3 is TGTGCCAGCAGCAGGGGGAATGGCTACACCTTC. Its translation is CASSRGNGYTF. Together with reference TRBV9 and TRBJ1-2, the CDR3 gives the full variable domain: DSGVTQTPKHLITATGQRVTLRCSPRSGDLSVYWYQQSLDQGLQFLIQYYNGEERAKGNILERFSAQQFPDLHSELNLSSLELGDSALYFCASSRGNGYTFGSGTRLTVV.